A selection of T cell receptor beta chains follows, all from one sample in a study of OX40 agonist ivuxolimab in advanced cancers. The assay was immunoSEQ multiplex PCR, and TCRdb's table has in-frame clones only and misses some. The data show some 11,000 clones, with approximately 62% seen just once and about 11% held by the top ten. The sequencing used CD4+ or CD8+ T cells sorted from blood, collected in a trial of the OX40 agonist ivuxolimab. The receptors shown here come from an adult with an advanced solid tumor such as melanoma, head and neck, liver or kidney cancer. Both conserved end residues are part of each CDR3. D genes are given only for firm matches. The size of a clone is reported for some rows only, either as once, few or many, or as a class for expanded clones.

TRBJ2-3	TRBV28	-	-	TGTGCCAGCAGTTTTTTGGGGTATCTGACTAGCACAGATACGCAGTATTTT	CASSFLGYLTSTDTQYF
TRBJ1-2	TRBV5-6	-	-	TGTGCCAGCAGCTCATTAATGGGACAACGAACTAACTATGGCTACACCTTC	CASSSLMGQRTNYGYTF
TRBJ2-7	TRBV5-4	TRBD2	-	TGTGCCAGCAGCTGGGAGGGGCTCGAGCAGTACTTC	CASSWEGLEQYF
TRBJ2-2	TRBV5-1	-	-	TGTGCCAGCAGCCTCCAGAACACCGGGGAGCTGTTTTTT	CASSLQNTGELFF
TRBJ2-1	TRBV28	TRBD2	-	TGTGCCAGCAGTTTAATACTAGCGGGAGGGTTCCTAAATGAGCAGTTCTTC	CASSLILAGGFLNEQFF
TRBJ2-5	TRBV6-1	TRBD2	-	TGTGCCAGCAGTGAAGCGCGGCTAGCGGGAGATGTCGAGACCCAGTACTTC	CASSEARLAGDVETQYF
TRBJ2-1	TRBV27	TRBD1	-	TGTGCCAGCAGGTCCGGGACAGGGATGTTCTATGAGCAGTTCTTC	CASRSGTGMFYEQFF
TRBJ2-1	TRBV19	-	few	TGTGCCAGTAGTATGGGCGCAGGGGACAATGAGCAGTTCTTC	CASSMGAGDNEQFF
TRBJ2-2	TRBV7-6	-	once	TGTGCCAGCAGCGATATGGAGGGGGGGGCCGGGGAGCTGTTTTTT	CASSDMEGGAGELFF
TRBJ2-7	TRBV9	-	few	TGTGCCAGCAGCCCGCGTGGGGATAACTACGAGCAGTACTTC	CASSPRGDNYEQYF
TRBJ2-5	TRBV9	-	-	TGTGCCAGCAGCGTAGGCGGGACGCGCCGGGAGACCCAGTACTTC	CASSVGGTRRETQYF